This T cell receptor beta chain was identified during a study of beta chain features in type 1 diabetes. Overall study context: The study examined 107,917,701 sorted cells across all samples.

Whole-study findings and limits: In every one of the four CD4+ subsets, TCRB CDR3s were moderately but significantly shorter in Type 1 diabetes patients.

cDNA synthesis used the whole RNA isolate, giving expressed TCRB sequences. The assay was immunoSEQ multiplex PCR, and TCRdb's table has in-frame clones only and misses some. The table shows 240,000 or so clones, with approximately 15% occurring only once. This clone was counted only a few times. What it binds is unknown. A sort by CD45RO/CCR7/CD25/CD127/CD95/CD27 yielded CD4+ naive, central memory, regulatory and stem cell-like memory cells. V was pared by 8 bases and J by 4 bases, with 13 bases of the junction left unmatched. This CDR3 comprises 16 residues. Germline V gives CDR1 MNHEY, CDR2 SMNVEV (reference sequence).

The clonotype originates from a man aged 25-40 years with type 1 diabetes. The sequenced material came from naive CD4+ T cells from blood. V is TRBV27 and J is TRBJ2-3; TRBD2 agrees at 9 bases. Written as DNA, the CDR3 is TGTGCCAGCGCCTCTAATAGCGGGAGTGCCCCAGATACGCAGTATTTT. Its protein product is CASASNSGSAPDTQYF.